A selection of T cell receptor beta chains follows, all from one sample in a study of vaccination effects on CD4 cells after COVID-19. Produced via immunoSEQ multiplex PCR; TCRdb's table is partial and in-frame only. The table lists nearly 45,000 clones, 60% to 75% of them singletons. For these receptors, no antigen is known. Source: CD4+ T cells from PBMCs cultured without peptide, taken after COVID-19 vaccination. The receptors originated from a human donor who received a COVID-19 vaccine. Each CDR3 is given with its conserved first and last residue. D genes are given only for firm matches. Only part of the rows carry a size: once, few, many, or a class if the clone is expanded.

D gene | J gene | clone size | V gene | CDR3 protein | CDR3 DNA
. | TRBJ2-3 | . | TRBV12-5 | CASGLASRARTDTQYF | TGTGCTAGTGGACTCGCGTCGCGGGCCCGCACAGATACGCAGTATTTT
. | TRBJ2-7 | . | TRBV5-1 | CASSFGDEQYF | TGCGCCAGCAGCTTCGGTGACGAGCAGTACTTC
. | TRBJ2-5 | . | TRBV3-1/TRBV3-2 | CASSHTQGRETQYF | TGTGCCAGCAGCCATACCCAGGGCAGGGAGACCCAGTACTTC
TRBD2 | TRBJ2-1 | . | TRBV20-1 | CSASYAGGRYNEQFF | TGCAGTGCTAGTTATGCGGGGGGGCGATACAATGAGCAGTTCTTC
. | TRBJ1-4 | . | TRBV7-9 | CASSTNPSTNEKLFF | TGTGCCAGCAGCACAAACCCCTCAACTAATGAAAAACTGTTTTTT
TRBD1 | TRBJ2-7 | . | TRBV28 | CASSSGTGVWEQYF | TGTGCCAGCAGTTCCGGGACAGGGGTCTGGGAGCAGTACTTC
. | TRBJ1-4 | . | TRBV3-1/TRBV3-2 | CASTGTGNEKLFF | TGTGCCAGCACCGGCACAGGAAATGAAAAACTGTTTTTT
TRBD1 | TRBJ1-5 | . | TRBV6-2/TRBV6-3 | CASSSIWTGKIGGSNQPQHF | TGTGCCAGCAGTTCAATATGGACAGGGAAAATTGGGGGGAGCAATCAGCCCCAGCATTTT
. | TRBJ2-7 | few | TRBV5-6 | CASSLLQASYEQYF | TGTGCCAGCAGCTTGCTGCAGGCCAGCTACGAGCAGTACTTC
TRBD1 | TRBJ2-6 | . | TRBV6-6 | CASRDRVTGGANVLTF | TGTGCCAGCAGAGACAGGGTTACGGGTGGGGCCAACGTCCTGACTTTC
. | TRBJ2-5 | . | TRBV5-1 | CASSFGGGRETQYF | TGCGCCAGCAGCTTCGGAGGGGGTAGGGAGACCCAGTACTTC
. | TRBJ2-7 | . | TRBV7-6 | CASSYGQPYEQYF | TGTGCCAGCAGCTACGGACAGCCCTACGAGCAGTACTTC